Shown below are 8 T cell receptor beta chains from a single sample sequenced in a study of blood T cell repertoires in COVID-19. Some clones are missing from TCRdb's copy, which holds only in-frame ones; the method was immunoSEQ multiplex PCR. Of 180,000 or so clones listed, about 83% are singletons. Source material: PBMCs or T cells enriched from blood (not recorded which). The receptors were sampled from a woman aged 50 to 60 in a cohort exposed to, infected with or recovered from COVID-19 (not recorded which).

The V and J genes are TRBV4-3 and TRBJ1-2, with D perhaps TRBD1 (5 bases). Germline loops: CDR1 LGHNA, CDR2 YSLEER. V lost 0 bases, J lost 8 bases, and 13 bases lay in between. The CDR3 consists of 14 residues. Here the CDR3 DNA reads TGCGCCAGCAGCCAAGATCGAGCAGGGCCCGGCTACACCTTC. Translation gives CASSQDRAGPGYTF.

The rearrangement joins TRBV5-1 to TRBJ2-1; D perhaps matches TRBD2 (5 bases). The CDR3 sequence is 16 residues long. Per germline, CDR1 SGHRS and CDR2 YFSETQ. V lost 4 bases, J lost 4 bases, and 18 bases lay in between. This chain's CDR3 is CASSTRGSALYNEQFF. CDR3 in DNA: TGCGCCAGCAGCACGAGAGGGTCGGCGCTGTACAATGAGCAGTTCTTC.

DNA of the CDR3: TGCGCCAGCAGCTTAACGACAGGGGCAGCATCCTACGAGCAGTACTTC. Its translation: CASSLTTGAASYEQYF. The chain employs TRBV5-1 and TRBJ2-7; 8 nucleotides match TRBD1. V shed 2 bases, J shed 1 base, and the junction held 8 bases outside the gene matches. CDR3 length: 16 residues. Germline CDR1 reads SGHRS; CDR2 reads YFSETQ.

The CDR3 DNA sequence: TGTGCCTGGAGTGTACTGCCGAGGGACACTGAAGCTTTCTTT. This sequence encodes CAWSVLPRDTEAFF. The chain joins TRBV30 to TRBJ1-1; D is ambiguous. The V end lost 0 bases, the J end lost 3 bases, and 11 bases lay between the germline ends. This CDR3 comprises 14 residues. The germline V gene encodes CDR1 GTSNPN and CDR2 SVGIG (reference sequence).

This chain joins TRBV21-1 and TRBJ2-1; TRBD1, the D gene given by the table, was not confirmed from the DNA. TRBV21-1 is given as a pseudogene. The CDR3 runs to 14 residues. CDR3 nucleotide sequence: TGTGCCAGCAGCAACAGGGGGTCCTACAATGAGCAGTTCTTC. The encoded protein is CASSNRGSYNEQFF.

The CDR3 coding sequence is TGTGCCAGCAGTTGGGGACTAGCGGACACCGGGGAGCTGTTTTTT. This codes for CASSWGLADTGELFF. The J gene is TRBJ2-2, the V gene TRBV28; 11 bases are a match to TRBD2. CDR1 is MDHEN, CDR2 SYDVKM, per germline. CDR3 length: 15 residues. J was trimmed by 3 bases and V by 4 bases; bases with no gene match: 1.

The V gene is TRBV12-3 or TRBV12-4, the J gene TRBJ1-5; D is uncertain. The CDR3 spans 11 residues. V was trimmed by 7 bases and J by 11 bases, leaving 12 bases between them. In nucleotides, the CDR3 is TGTGCCAGCACCGGGTTCGGGACCCAGCATTTT. This encodes CASTGFGTQHF.

This clone showed up just once. J is TRBJ2-1 and V is TRBV19; D is possibly TRBD2 (5 bases). The CDR3 runs to 14 residues. The V gene lost 2 bases and the J gene lost 8 bases, with 13 bases spanning the gap. CDR1 is LNHDA, CDR2 SQIVND, per germline (reference sequence). This chain's CDR3 is CASSIRAGMYEQFF. In DNA form, the CDR3 reads TGTGCCAGTAGTATAAGGGCGGGTATGTATGAGCAGTTCTTC.